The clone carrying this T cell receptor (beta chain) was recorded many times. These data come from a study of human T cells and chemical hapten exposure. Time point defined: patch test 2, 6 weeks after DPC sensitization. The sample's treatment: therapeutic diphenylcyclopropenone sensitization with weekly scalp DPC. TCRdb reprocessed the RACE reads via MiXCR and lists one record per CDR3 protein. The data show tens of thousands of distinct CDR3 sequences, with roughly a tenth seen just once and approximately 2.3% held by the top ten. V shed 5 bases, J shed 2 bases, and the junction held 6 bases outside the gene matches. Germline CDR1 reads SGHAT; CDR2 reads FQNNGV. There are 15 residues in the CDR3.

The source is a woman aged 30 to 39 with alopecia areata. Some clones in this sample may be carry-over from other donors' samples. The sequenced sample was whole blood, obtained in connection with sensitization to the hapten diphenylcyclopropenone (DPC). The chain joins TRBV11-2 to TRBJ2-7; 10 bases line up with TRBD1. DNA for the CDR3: TGTGCCAGCAGCGGCCGGGACAGGGGACCCTACGAGCAGTACTTC. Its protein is CASSGRDRGPYEQYF.